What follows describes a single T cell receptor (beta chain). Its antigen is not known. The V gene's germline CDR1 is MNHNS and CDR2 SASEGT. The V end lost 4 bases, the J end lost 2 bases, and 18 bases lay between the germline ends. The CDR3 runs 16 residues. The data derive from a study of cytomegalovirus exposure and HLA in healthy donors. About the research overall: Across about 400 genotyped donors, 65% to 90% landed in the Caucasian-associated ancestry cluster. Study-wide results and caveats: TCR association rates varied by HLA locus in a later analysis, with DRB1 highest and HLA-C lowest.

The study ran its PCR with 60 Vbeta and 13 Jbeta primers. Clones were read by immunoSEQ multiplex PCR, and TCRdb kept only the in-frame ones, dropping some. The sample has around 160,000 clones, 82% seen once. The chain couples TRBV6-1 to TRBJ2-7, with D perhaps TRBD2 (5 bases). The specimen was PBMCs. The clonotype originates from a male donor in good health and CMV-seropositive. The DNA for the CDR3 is TGTGCCAGCAGTGCTGGACCTAACCTGCGGGCCTACGAGCAGTACTTC. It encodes CASSAGPNLRAYEQYF.